These 27 T cell receptor beta chains originate from one sample sequenced in a study of cytomegalovirus exposure and HLA in healthy donors. Both 60 Vbeta primers and 13 Jbeta primers went into the PCR. Here immunoSEQ multiplex PCR was the method, and the copy in TCRdb shows in-frame clones only, minus some. The table lists approximately 200,000 clones, around 80% of them singletons. The sequencing sample was made of PBMCs. The origin of the receptors is a woman under 30 in good health and CMV-seropositive.

The V and J genes are TRBV4-1 and TRBJ1-2; unclear D gene. This CDR3 has 15 amino acids. Germline V gene data show CDR1 as MGHRA and CDR2 as YSYEKL. Between the trimmed V and J ends, which lost 2 bases and 4 bases, there was a span of 14 bases. CDR3 DNA sequence: TGCGCCAGCAGCCAAACTCCGGGTAACCCCTATGGCTACACCTTC. It translates to CASSQTPGNPYGYTF.

This clone has just a few counts. J is TRBJ1-1 and V is TRBV29-1; a weak D match, TRBD1 (5 bases). The CDR3 sequence is 12 residues long. V lost 4 bases, J lost 5 bases, and 11 bases lay in between. Germline-derived CDR1 and CDR2 are SQVTM and ANQGSEA. In DNA form, the CDR3 reads TGCAGCGTTGGGTCCGGGGGGACTGAAGCTTTCTTT. Amino acids: CSVGSGGTEAFF.

The chain carries TRBV5-1 and TRBJ2-4; D call uncertain. The V and J ends lost 5 bases and 7 bases respectively, with 10 bases between them. The CDR3 runs 12 residues. Germline V gene lookup returns CDR1 SGHRS and CDR2 YFSETQ. The CDR3 reads CASSADLNIQYF. CDR3 sequence (DNA): TGCGCCAGCAGTGCCGACTTGAACATTCAGTACTTC. Full variable domain (rest looked up from reference TRBV5-1 and TRBJ2-4): KAGVTQTPRYLIKTRGQQVTLSCSPISGHRSVSWYQQTPGQGLQFLFEYFSETQRNKGNFPGRFSGRQFSNSRSEMNVSTLELGDSALYLCASSADLNIQYFGAGTRLSVL.

The chain carries TRBV7-8 and TRBJ1-1; D remains ambiguous. The CDR3 is 13 residues long. V lost 5 bases and J lost 1, with 8 bases in between. Germline V lookup: CDR1 SGHVS, CDR2 FQNEAQ. CDR3 DNA: TGTGCCAGCAGCCGCTCAGAGAACACTGAAGCTTTCTTT. This gives the protein CASSRSENTEAFF.

This clone was observed a handful of times. Compared with germline, one end of the junction differs, possibly owing to a read error. The chain is built from TRBV2 and TRBJ2-3; D not resolved. The CDR3 covers 11 residues. The germline V gene has CDR1 SNHLY and CDR2 FYNNEI. The CDR3 nucleotides are TGTGCCAGCGCCAACACAGTTACGCAGTATTTT. Its translation: CASANTVTQYF.

The chain combines TRBV7-9 with TRBJ2-7, with D tentatively TRBD2 (7 bases). The V end was cut by 3 bases, the J end by 3 bases, with 12 bases between. Looked up from germline, CDR1 is SEHNR and CDR2 is FQNEAQ (reference sequence). The CDR3 spans 14 residues. CDR3 sequence: CASSLGGLSYEQYF. CDR3 coding DNA: TGTGCCAGCAGCTTGGGGGGGCTAAGCTACGAGCAGTACTTC.

In this sample, this clone turned up once. V gene TRBV27 combines with J gene TRBJ1-6; maybe TRBD1 (5 bases). The CDR3 consists of 15 residues. Trimming pared 3 bases from V and 5 bases from J, leaving 11 bases between. Germline CDR1 and CDR2: MNHEY and SMNVEV (reference sequence). The CDR3: CASSLNQGHNSPLHF. The CDR3 DNA follows: TGTGCCAGCAGTTTGAACCAGGGCCATAATTCACCCCTCCACTTT.

This chain links TRBV7-3 with TRBJ2-5; D perhaps matches TRBD2 (5 bases). The CDR3 has 14 amino acids. Germline V lookup: CDR1 SGHTA, CDR2 FQGTGA. V was trimmed by 4 bases and J by 9 bases, leaving 18 bases between them. CDR3 loop: CASSSDPPPGAQYF. In nucleotides, the CDR3 is TGTGCCAGCAGCTCGGATCCCCCCCCCGGGGCCCAGTACTTC.

The chain uses TRBV28 and TRBJ1-1; D remains unclear. V was clipped by 1 base and J by 5 bases, with 8 bases between them. The CDR3 length is 13 residues. CDR1 is MDHEN and CDR2 is SYDVKM in the germline V gene. The CDR3 region has the DNA TGTGCCAGCAGTTTATTTTGGCAAACTGAAGCTTTCTTT. Its translation: CASSLFWQTEAFF.

A few counts support this clone. This chain joins TRBV12-2 and TRBJ2-7; the DNA was not used to check the table's D call, TRBD1. TRBV12-2 is tagged as a pseudogene. The CDR3 is 16 residues long. The CDR3 loop reads CASRLAIFQGIHEQYV. The CDR3 region has the DNA TGTGCAAGTCGCTTAGCGATTTTCCAGGGTATCCACGAGCAGTACGTC.

The chain couples TRBV18 to TRBJ2-6; D is ambiguous. The germline V gene has CDR1 KGHSH and CDR2 LQKENI. V was trimmed by 0 bases and J by 1 base, leaving 10 bases between them. The CDR3 is made up of 17 amino acids. This CDR3 is CASSPPLGTSGANVLTF. As DNA, the CDR3 is TGTGCCAGCTCACCACCGCTGGGCACTTCTGGGGCCAACGTCCTGACTTTC.

Turning to this clone: Mismatch with germline at one junction end may stem from a read error. The chain is built from TRBV29-1 and TRBJ2-1; a weak D match, TRBD1 (6 bases). Per germline, CDR1 SQVTM and CDR2 ANQGSEA. The CDR3 is 14 residues long. CDR3 region: CSVEDSLSYNGQFF. The CDR3 DNA sequence: TGCAGCGTGGAGGACAGCCTCTCCTACAATGGGCAGTTCTTC.

The chain has TRBV6-5 and TRBJ2-7, with 9 positions matching TRBD2. Germline values: CDR1 MNHEY, CDR2 SVGAGI. This CDR3 has 13 residues. The trim removed 7 bases at V and 7 bases at J, leaving 8 bases unmatched. The CDR3 DNA reads as TGTGCCAGCAACCGCGGGGGGGCATGGGAGCAGTACTTC. This sequence encodes CASNRGGAWEQYF.

The CDR3 DNA reads TGTGCCAGCAGTGAAGCTTCGGTGGTGTGGTCACCCCTCCACTTT. Encoded protein: CASSEASVVWSPLHF. The rearrangement joins TRBV6-1 to TRBJ1-6, with no clear D. The ends were cut back, 0 bases at V and 10 bases at J, with 13 bases in the middle. The CDR3 is made up of 15 amino acids. Germline CDR1 MNHNS, CDR2 SASEGT.

This clone was found a few times. V is TRBV30 and J is TRBJ2-3; D gene unclear. Per germline, CDR1 GTSNPN and CDR2 SVGIG (reference sequence). The CDR3 loop spans 12 amino acids. CDR3 sequence: CAYDPGTDTQYF. CDR3 DNA sequence: TGTGCTTACGATCCGGGTACAGATACGCAGTATTTT.

This clone was counted between two and nine times. The V call is TRBV6-1, the J call TRBJ1-2; possible D gene TRBD1, 5 bases. The germline V gene encodes CDR1 MNHNS and CDR2 SASEGT. The CDR3 runs 14 residues. With 1 base removed from V and 4 bases from J, the gap between germline ends came to 10 bases. The CDR3, as DNA: TGTGCCAGCAGTGAAGTGGCAGGGCGCTATGGCTACACCTTC. It specifies CASSEVAGRYGYTF.

V is TRBV27 and J is TRBJ2-3, with TRBD1 matching over 8 bases. This CDR3 contains 14 residues. Germline V CDR1 and CDR2: MNHEY, SMNVEV (reference sequence). V gave up 5 bases and J gave up 6 bases; unmatched junction bases: 7. DNA for the CDR3: TGTGCCAGCAGTCCGGACAGGGTTCTTGATACGCAGTATTTT. Translated, it gives CASSPDRVLDTQYF.

The J gene is TRBJ1-1, the V gene TRBV6-1; maybe TRBD1 (6 bases). The V gene lost 8 bases and the J gene lost 4 bases, with 17 bases spanning the gap. This CDR3 comprises 14 residues. The germline V gene has CDR1 MNHNS and CDR2 SASEGT. DNA for the CDR3: TGTGCCAGCGGGGACGCGGGGGGCGGCACTGAAGCTTTCTTT. It codes for CASGDAGGGTEAFF.

This clone appeared once. The genes are TRBV2 and TRBJ1-4; TRBD1 is a possible D gene (5 bases). Trimming removed 5 bases at V and 8 bases at J, with 12 bases between. CDR3 length equals 13 residues. Germline assignment: CDR1 SNHLY and CDR2 FYNNEI. CDR3: CASSIVRGEKLFF. The CDR3 region has the DNA TGTGCCAGCAGTATTGTCCGGGGGGAAAAACTGTTTTTT.

The gene calls are TRBV7-2 and TRBJ2-2; D might be TRBD2 (7 bases). The V gene's germline CDR1 is SGHTA and CDR2 FQGNSA. The CDR3 sequence is 13 residues long. Trimming removed 5 bases from V and 6 bases from J, with 10 bases in between. The CDR3 region is CASSRGAAGELFF. The CDR3 nucleotides read TGTGCCAGCAGCCGGGGGGCCGCCGGGGAGCTGTTTTTT.

This chain's CDR3 is CASSLSRGHRDEQYF. In DNA, the CDR3 is TGTGCCAGCAGTTTAAGTAGGGGACACCGAGACGAGCAGTACTTC. The chain recombines TRBV27 with TRBJ2-7, with D maybe TRBD1 (6 bases). Germline lookup yields CDR1 MNHEY and CDR2 SMNVEV (reference sequence). The CDR3 sequence is 15 residues long. Deletions cut 2 bases from V and 5 bases from J, with 16 bases between.

This sequence joins TRBV4-2 and TRBJ2-1; D gene uncertain. The germline CDR1 and CDR2 sequences are LGHNA and YNFKEQ. V was shortened by 0 bases and J by 9 bases, with 18 bases between the two germline ends. The length of the CDR3 is 16 residues. The CDR3 loop is CASSQELIPSSGEQFF. The CDR3 DNA reads TGTGCCAGCAGCCAAGAGCTAATCCCTTCTTCGGGTGAGCAGTTCTTC.

V gene TRBV4-2 combines with J gene TRBJ1-2; 9 bases line up with TRBD1. Germline V CDR1 and CDR2: LGHNA, YNFKEQ. The J segment lost 8 bases and the V segment lost 0 bases, leaving 7 bases of the junction unmatched. The CDR3 is 15 amino acids. The CDR3 spells CASSQEINRGLGYTF. The CDR3 DNA sequence: TGTGCCAGCAGCCAAGAAATCAACAGGGGGCTGGGCTACACCTTC.

V is TRBV2 and J is TRBJ1-1; D might be TRBD1 (5 bases). In germline, CDR1 is SNHLY, CDR2 FYNNEI. The CDR3 sequence is 14 residues long. V was cut by 10 bases and J by 0 bases, with 15 bases left in between. CDR3 sequence: CATERGWVNTEAFF. The CDR3 bases are TGTGCCACTGAACGGGGGTGGGTGAACACTGAAGCTTTCTTT. Supplemented by reference TRBV2 and TRBJ1-1, the full variable domain reads EPEVTQTPSHQVTQMGQEVILRCVPISNHLYFYWYRQILGQKVEFLVSFYNNEISEKSEIFDDQFSVERPDGSNFTLKIRSTKLEDSAMYFCATERGWVNTEAFFGQGTRLTVV.

This clone was recorded only once. The chain is built from TRBV30 and TRBJ1-3, with 7 bases fitting TRBD1. The germline gives CDR1 GTSNPN, CDR2 SVGIG (reference sequence). After removal of 0 bases from V and 0 bases from J, the junction contained 14 bases not matched to a gene. This CDR3 has 19 amino acids. CDR3 bases: TGTGCCTGGAGTGTAGGGATAATAACCGGGACAGCCTCTGGAAACACCATATATTTT. Protein: CAWSVGIITGTASGNTIYF. The full variable domain, its missing parts supplied by reference TRBV30 and TRBJ1-3, is SQTIHQWPATLVQPVGSPLSLECTVEGTSNPNLYWYRQAAGRGLQLLFYSVGIGQISSEVPQNLSASRPQDRQFILSSKKLLLSDSGFYLCAWSVGIITGTASGNTIYFGEGSWLTVV.

The chain has TRBV30 and TRBJ2-2; D is possibly TRBD2 (5 bases). From germline, CDR1 is GTSNPN and CDR2 SVGIG (reference sequence). CDR3 size: 14 residues. The V and J ends lost 2 bases and 2 bases respectively, with 9 bases between them. The CDR3 region has the DNA TGTGCCTGGAGTAACGGGGTAAACACCGGGGAGCTGTTTTTT. This encodes CAWSNGVNTGELFF.

This clone was found a few times. The chain links TRBV4-1 to TRBJ1-3, with D perhaps TRBD1 (5 bases). With 2 bases removed from V and 14 bases from J, the gap between germline ends came to 13 bases. Germline V lookup: CDR1 MGHRA, CDR2 YSYEKL. The CDR3 sequence is 12 residues long. The CDR3: CASSQQGGALYF. CDR3 DNA: TGCGCCAGCAGCCAACAGGGTGGGGCCTTATATTTT.